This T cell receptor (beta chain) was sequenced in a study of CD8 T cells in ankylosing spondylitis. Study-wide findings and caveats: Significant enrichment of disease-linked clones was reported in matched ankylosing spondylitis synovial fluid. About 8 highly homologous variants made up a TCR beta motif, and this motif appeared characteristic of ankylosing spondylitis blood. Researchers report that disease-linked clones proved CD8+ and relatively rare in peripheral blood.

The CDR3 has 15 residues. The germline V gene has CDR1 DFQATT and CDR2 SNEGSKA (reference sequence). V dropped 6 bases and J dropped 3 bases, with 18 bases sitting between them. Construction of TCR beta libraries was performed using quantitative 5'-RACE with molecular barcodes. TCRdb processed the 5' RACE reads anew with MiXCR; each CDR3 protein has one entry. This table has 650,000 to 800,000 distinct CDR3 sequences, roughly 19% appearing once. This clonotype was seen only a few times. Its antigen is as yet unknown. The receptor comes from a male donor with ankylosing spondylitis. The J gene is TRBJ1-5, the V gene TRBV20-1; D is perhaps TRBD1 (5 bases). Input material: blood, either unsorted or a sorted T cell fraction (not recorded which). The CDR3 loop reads CSATLGEGFNQPQHF. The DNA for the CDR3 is TGCAGTGCCACCTTAGGCGAGGGGTTCAATCAGCCCCAGCATTTT.